One and the same sample provided the 18 T cell receptor beta chains below, sequenced in a study of OX40 agonist ivuxolimab in advanced cancers. Libraries were prepared by immunoSEQ multiplex PCR; TCRdb keeps only in-frame clonotypes and omits some of them. The sample yields almost 80,000 clones, around 87% seen once. The sample was CD4+ or CD8+ T cells sorted from blood, taken in a trial of the OX40 agonist ivuxolimab. These receptors all come from an adult with an advanced solid tumor such as melanoma, head and neck, liver or kidney cancer.

The J gene is TRBJ1-2, the V gene TRBV11-2; TRBD1 agrees at 9 bases. The CDR3 loop spans 15 amino acids. Germline V gives CDR1 SGHAT, CDR2 FQNNGV. J gave up 4 bases and V 5 bases, and 8 bases lay outside the gene matches. CDR3 in amino acids: CASSTFRDRVYGYTF. CDR3 bases: TGTGCCAGCAGCACCTTCCGGGACAGGGTCTATGGCTACACCTTC. The full variable domain, its missing parts supplied by reference TRBV11-2 and TRBJ1-2, is EAGVAQSPRYKIIEKRQSVAFWCNPISGHATLYWYQQILGQGPKLLIQFQNNGVVDDSQLPKDRFSAERLKGVDSTLKIQPAKLEDSAVYLCASSTFRDRVYGYTFGSGTRLTVV.

The chain links TRBV14 to TRBJ1-1; D remains ambiguous. Germline CDR1 SGHDN, CDR2 FVKESK. This CDR3 has 13 amino acids. V was pared by 6 bases and J by 0 bases, with 8 bases between. The CDR3 nucleotides read TGTGCCAGCAGGGGAACTGTGAACACTGAAGCTTTCTTT. It specifies CASRGTVNTEAFF.

The rearrangement links TRBV6-1 to TRBJ2-2, with TRBD1 matching over 8 bases. Germline CDR1 is MNHNS and CDR2 is SASEGT. The CDR3 length is 18 residues. The J segment lost 7 bases and the V segment lost 0 bases, leaving 13 bases of the junction unmatched. The CDR3: CASSEAAGAGGAIGELFF. As DNA, the CDR3 is TGTGCCAGCAGTGAAGCGGCTGGGGCAGGGGGCGCAATCGGGGAGCTGTTTTTT.

This chain joins TRBV27 and TRBJ2-2; D is unresolved. This CDR3 region has 16 residues. Germline V gene data show CDR1 as MNHEY and CDR2 as SMNVEV (reference sequence). The V gene lost 5 bases and the J gene lost 1 base, with 14 bases spanning the gap. The CDR3 nucleotides read TGTGCCAGCAGTCCAGCCCCATCAGGGAACACCGGGGAGCTGTTTTTT. It translates to CASSPAPSGNTGELFF.

In the case of this clone: Germline and junction disagree at one end, which may indicate a read error. The chain combines TRBV7-7 with TRBJ2-5; D remains ambiguous. This CDR3 spans 14 amino acids. Germline V gene sequence: CDR1 SSHAT, CDR2 FNYEAQ (reference sequence). The CDR3 DNA sequence: TGTGCCAGCAGCTTAGGCGGATGGCAAGGGACCCAGTACTTC. As protein: CASSLGGWQGTQYF.

The chain couples TRBV28 to TRBJ2-2; possible D gene TRBD2, 6 bases. The CDR3 spans 16 residues. Germline-derived CDR1 and CDR2 are MDHEN and SYDVKM. With 2 bases removed from V and 5 bases from J, the gap between germline ends came to 15 bases. The CDR3: CASSLSGGAITGELFF. For the CDR3, the DNA is TGTGCCAGCAGTTTAAGTGGAGGGGCAATAACCGGGGAGCTGTTTTTT.

The rearrangement joins TRBV6-1 to TRBJ1-2; D is uncertain. Germline CDR1 reads MNHNS; CDR2 reads SASEGT. With 0 bases removed from V and 4 bases from J, the gap between germline ends came to 12 bases. This CDR3 is built from 15 residues. The CDR3 spells CASSEARVAAYGYTF. The CDR3 DNA is TGTGCCAGCAGTGAAGCTCGTGTGGCAGCCTATGGCTACACCTTC.

The gene calls are TRBV5-6 and TRBJ2-1; D remains unclear. The V gene lost 1 base and the J gene lost 8 bases, with 4 bases spanning the gap. CDR1 and CDR2 (germline): SGHDT, YYEEEE. CDR3 size: 11 residues. The CDR3, as DNA: TGTGCCAGCAGCTTGAACTATGAGCAGTTCTTC. It yields the protein CASSLNYEQFF.

This chain links TRBV28 with TRBJ2-3; maybe TRBD1 (6 bases). CDR1 and CDR2 (germline): MDHEN, SYDVKM. V lost 6 bases, J lost 0 bases, and 16 bases lay in between. The CDR3 has 16 residues. In DNA, the CDR3 is TGTGCCAGCAGCAATCCCGGGACAACTAGCACAGATACGCAGTATTTT. Its protein is CASSNPGTTSTDTQYF.

The count of this clone is one. This chain joins TRBV6-6 and TRBJ2-7, with D perhaps TRBD2 (6 bases). The V end lost 5 bases, the J end lost 0 bases, and 14 bases lay between the germline ends. Germline V CDR1 and CDR2: MNHNY, SVGAGI (reference sequence). This CDR3 has 15 residues. The CDR3 DNA sequence: TGTGCCAGCAGTACCACCGGGACTCACTCCTACGAGCAGTACTTC. Translation gives CASSTTGTHSYEQYF.

This sequence joins TRBV12-5 and TRBJ2-7; TRBD1 agrees at 8 bases. V lost 2 bases and J lost 7; bases outside the gene matches: 13. This CDR3 contains 16 residues. CDR1 is LGHNT, CDR2 FRNRAP, per germline. In DNA, the CDR3 is TGTGCTAGTGGTTTGCCCCCACGGACAGGGTTACTAGAGCAGTACTTC. This sequence encodes CASGLPPRTGLLEQYF.

The genes are TRBV7-2 and TRBJ2-7; D not certain. The CDR3 sequence is 15 residues long. The germline V gene has CDR1 SGHTA and CDR2 FQGNSA. Trimming took 1 base from V and 2 from J, leaving 12 bases between them. The CDR3 DNA sequence: TGTGCCAGCAGCTTAGGTCCAGTGCCGACCTACGAGCAGTACTTC. It is translated as CASSLGPVPTYEQYF. The entire variable domain, with the rest obtained from reference TRBV7-2 and TRBJ2-7, is as follows: GAGVSQSPSNKVTEKGKDVELRCDPISGHTALYWYRQSLGQGLEFLIYFQGNSAPDKSGLPSDRFSAERTGGSVSTLTIQRTQQEDSAVYLCASSLGPVPTYEQYFGPGTRLTVT.

The chain uses TRBV5-6 and TRBJ2-1, with D possibly matching TRBD2 (6 bases). The CDR3 loop spans 14 amino acids. Trimming pared 7 bases from V and 4 bases from J, leaving 15 bases between. Germline CDR1 is SGHDT and CDR2 is YYEEEE. In DNA, the CDR3 is TGTGCCAGCGGGACTGTCGCGTCTTACAATGAGCAGTTCTTC. Protein: CASGTVASYNEQFF.

This chain joins TRBV4-3 and TRBJ2-1; TRBD2 aligns across 8 bases. Germline CDR1 LGHNA, CDR2 YSLEER. The CDR3 runs to 16 residues. Losses at the gene ends were 0 bases for V and 3 bases for J; bases not matched to a gene: 4. The CDR3, as DNA: TGCGCCAGCAGCCAAGATGCTAGCGGGTACTACAATGAGCAGTTCTTC. It codes for CASSQDASGYYNEQFF.

The genes are TRBV6-5 and TRBJ2-2; D might be TRBD1 (6 bases). Looked up from germline, CDR1 is MNHEY and CDR2 is SVGAGI. CDR3 length: 15 amino acids. The ends were cut back, 5 bases at V and 7 bases at J, with 17 bases in the middle. This CDR3 is CASSIPGQSNGELFF. In nucleotides, the CDR3 is TGTGCCAGCAGTATACCAGGACAGTCCAACGGGGAGCTGTTTTTT.

The genes are TRBV10-3 and TRBJ2-3; 7 bases are a match to TRBD1. V gave up 0 bases and J gave up 4 bases; unmatched junction bases: 13. This CDR3 is built from 18 residues. Germline-derived CDR1 and CDR2 are ENHRY and SYGVKD. In DNA form, the CDR3 reads TGTGCCATCAGTGAGTCTCGGGGAACCGGACAGGACCCAGATACGCAGTATTTT. Residues: CAISESRGTGQDPDTQYF.

The chain has TRBV4-2 and TRBJ2-3, with 7 bases that match TRBD1. The junction had 10 bases not matched to a gene; V was cut back by 4 bases and J by 3 bases. The CDR3 sequence is 16 residues long. Germline V CDR1 and CDR2: LGHNA, YNFKEQ. CDR3 sequence reads: CASSRAGTAGTDTQYF. The CDR3 nucleotides are TGTGCCAGCAGCCGCGCCGGGACAGCCGGGACAGATACGCAGTATTTT.

CDR3 bases: TGTGCCAGCAGCTTGTCCGGGAGGGGCACCGGGGAGCTGTTTTTT. Translating gives CASSLSGRGTGELFF. The chain carries TRBV5-6 and TRBJ2-2, with 8 bases fitting TRBD2. The CDR3 sequence is 15 residues long. The germline V gene encodes CDR1 SGHDT and CDR2 YYEEEE. The V segment lost 1 base and the J segment 4 bases; nucleotides outside the gene matches: 3.